Listed below are T cell receptor beta chains from one sample, sequenced in a study of blood T cell repertoires in COVID-19. Generated by immunoSEQ multiplex PCR, the TCRdb table keeps only in-frame clones and is missing some. The sample records around 120,000 clones, about 90% being singletons. The sequenced material came from peripheral blood. Source of these receptors: a woman aged 55-69 years with COVID-19, enrolled during active disease. The CDR3 runs from the conserved cysteine through the conserved F or W. The D gene is left open where the match is weak. Clone size is given for some rows only: seen once, a few or many times, or a class if the clone is expanded.

d_call,j_call,clone_size,v_call,cdr3_aa,cdr3_nt
TRBD1,TRBJ1-2,NA,TRBV18,CASSEDRGRANYGYTF,TGTGCCAGCTCAGAAGACAGGGGGCGAGCTAACTATGGCTACACCTTC
TRBD2,TRBJ2-3,NA,TRBV5-1,CASSLEGRVGTDTQYF,TGCGCCAGCAGCTTGGAAGGGAGGGTTGGCACAGATACGCAGTATTTT
NA,TRBJ2-5,once,TRBV7-3,CASSPAYGSQTQYF,TGTGCCAGCAGTCCCGCCTACGGTAGCCAGACCCAGTACTTC
TRBD1,TRBJ2-7,NA,TRBV18,CASSKDRGQYEQYF,TGTGCCAGCTCGAAGGACAGGGGACAATACGAGCAGTACTTC
NA,TRBJ1-6,NA,TRBV7-2,CASSSGQSYNSPLHF,TGTGCCAGCAGCTCTGGACAGTCGTATAATTCACCCCTCCACTTT
TRBD1,TRBJ2-7,NA,TRBV29-1,CSAGTGPREQYF,TGCAGCGCCGGGACAGGGCCGCGGGAGCAGTACTTC
TRBD2,TRBJ2-1,NA,TRBV11-2,CASSVRWGLAGSNEQFF,TGTGCCAGCAGCGTTCGCTGGGGACTAGCGGGATCCAATGAGCAGTTCTTC
NA,TRBJ2-1,NA,TRBV27,CASTLGGGYNEQFF,TGTGCCAGCACCTTGGGTGGGGGGTACAATGAGCAGTTCTTC
NA,TRBJ1-1,NA,TRBV18,CASSPGQWGAEAFF,TGTGCCAGCTCACCAGGCCAATGGGGCGCTGAAGCTTTCTTT
NA,TRBJ2-1,once,TRBV5-1,CASSLFLGADNEQFF,TGCGCCAGCAGCTTGTTCTTAGGAGCGGACAATGAGCAGTTCTTC
NA,TRBJ2-3,NA,TRBV6-5,CASSYSTSGDTQYF,TGTGCCAGCAGTTACTCGACTTCGGGAGATACGCAGTATTTT
TRBD1,TRBJ1-6,NA,TRBV19,CASSGTGGNSPLHF,TGTGCCAGTAGCGGTACAGGGGGGAATTCACCCCTCCACTTT
NA,TRBJ1-4,NA,TRBV19,CASSVWGRTNEKLFF,TGTGCCAGTAGTGTCTGGGGCAGAACTAATGAAAAACTGTTTTTT
TRBD2,TRBJ2-1,NA,TRBV9,CASSRTSGAYNEQFF,TGTGCCAGCAGCCGGACTAGCGGGGCGTACAATGAGCAGTTCTTC
NA,TRBJ2-6,NA,TRBV19,CASSIRGAGANVLTF,TGTGCCAGTAGTATCAGGGGGGCTGGGGCCAACGTCCTGACTTTC
NA,TRBJ2-3,NA,TRBV18,CASSPLPSTDTQYF,TGTGCCAGCTCACCCCTCCCTAGCACAGATACGCAGTATTTT
TRBD2,TRBJ2-2,NA,TRBV5-4,CASSLGLEPGELFF,TGTGCCAGCAGCTTAGGACTAGAGCCCGGGGAGCTGTTTTTT
TRBD1,TRBJ1-2,NA,TRBV5-1,CASSLPDRGYGYTF,TGCGCCAGCAGCTTACCAGACAGGGGCTATGGCTACACCTTC
NA,TRBJ1-5,NA,TRBV7-2,CASSLVWQQPQHF,TGTGCCAGCAGCTTAGTGTGGCAGCAGCCCCAGCATTTT
NA,TRBJ2-3,NA,TRBV29-1,CSVGDIGTDTQYF,TGCAGCGTTGGGGACATCGGCACAGATACGCAGTATTTT
NA,TRBJ2-1,NA,TRBV19,CASSIGSGFGDEQFF,TGTGCCAGTAGTATAGGTTCGGGGTTCGGCGATGAGCAGTTCTTC
TRBD1,TRBJ2-7,NA,TRBV27,CASSLSWTGGGEQYF,TGTGCCAGCAGTTTATCGTGGACAGGGGGTGGGGAGCAGTACTTC
TRBD1,TRBJ2-2,NA,TRBV18,CASSPRTGFSSGELFF,TGTGCCAGCTCACCAAGGACAGGGTTCTCGTCCGGGGAGCTGTTTTTT
TRBD1,TRBJ1-1,once,TRBV6-1,CASSVDRDTRLNTEAFF,TGTGCCAGCAGTGTGGACAGGGATACTCGACTGAACACTGAAGCTTTCTTT
NA,TRBJ2-1,NA,TRBV19,CASSMGAGELNEQFF,TGTGCCAGTAGTATGGGGGCGGGGGAGCTCAATGAGCAGTTCTTC
TRBD1,TRBJ2-5,NA,TRBV30,CAWSPGGALETQYF,TGTGCCTGGAGTCCAGGGGGAGCATTAGAGACCCAGTACTTC
TRBD1,TRBJ1-5,NA,TRBV2,CASSKTGGERNQPQHF,TGTGCCAGCAGTAAGACAGGGGGGGAGCGCAATCAGCCCCAGCATTTT
TRBD1,TRBJ1-5,NA,TRBV28,CASLQRDRSNQPQHF,TGTGCCAGCTTACAAAGGGACAGGAGCAATCAGCCCCAGCATTTT
TRBD1,TRBJ1-1,NA,TRBV5-1,CASSGTGDTEAFF,TGCGCCAGCAGCGGGACAGGAGACACTGAAGCTTTCTTT
TRBD2,TRBJ2-1,NA,TRBV18,CASSPSIAGGPGHEQFF,TGTGCCAGCTCACCATCGATAGCGGGGGGGCCCGGCCATGAGCAGTTCTTC
NA,TRBJ2-5,once,TRBV5-4,CASSLVEDQETQYF,TGTGCCAGCAGCTTGGTAGAGGACCAAGAGACCCAGTACTTC
NA,TRBJ2-1,NA,TRBV12-3/TRBV12-4,CASALSSYNEQFF,TGTGCCAGCGCTCTAAGCTCCTACAATGAGCAGTTCTTC
NA,TRBJ1-1,NA,TRBV7-3,CASSALGGALNTEAFF,TGTGCCAGCAGCGCGTTAGGGGGGGCGCTGAACACTGAAGCTTTCTTT
TRBD2,TRBJ2-1,few,TRBV10-3,CAITRAGGLYNEQFF,TGTGCCATCACGCGGGCGGGGGGACTGTACAATGAGCAGTTCTTC
NA,TRBJ1-1,NA,TRBV19,CASSISGLTEAFF,TGTGCCAGTAGTATTTCGGGTCTTACTGAAGCTTTCTTT
NA,TRBJ2-2,NA,TRBV24-1,CATSGTTFTGNTGELFF,TGTGCCACCAGTGGGACTACCTTTACAGGGAACACCGGGGAGCTGTTTTTT
TRBD2,TRBJ2-1,NA,TRBV30,CAWTIAGGVVEQFF,TGTGCCTGGACAATAGCGGGGGGGGTCGTTGAGCAGTTCTTC
NA,TRBJ2-5,NA,TRBV4-3,CASSQSGGLKSTQYF,TGCGCCAGCAGCCAATCAGGGGGACTCAAGTCGACCCAGTACTTC
TRBD1,TRBJ1-5,NA,TRBV19,CAIGTGLISQPQHF,TGTGCCATCGGGACAGGGTTGATTAGTCAGCCCCAGCATTTT
TRBD1,TRBJ1-6,NA,TRBV9,CASSAPGGSPLHF,TGTGCCAGCAGCGCCCCAGGGGGTTCACCCCTCCACTTT
TRBD2,TRBJ2-7,NA,TRBV25-1,CASTSGLVGGEQYF,TGTGCCAGCACCTCAGGACTAGTGGGTGGCGAGCAGTACTTC
TRBD1,TRBJ1-1,NA,TRBV28,CASSLRTGRGTEAFF,TGTGCCAGCAGTTTAAGGACAGGTAGGGGGACTGAAGCTTTCTTT
NA,TRBJ1-2,few,TRBV5-4,CASSPEVGDYGYTF,TGTGCCAGCAGCCCCGAGGTAGGGGACTATGGCTACACCTTC
NA,TRBJ1-4,NA,TRBV5-5,CASSLDPTGSEKLFF,TGTGCCAGCAGCTTGGACCCCACCGGGAGTGAAAAACTGTTTTTT
TRBD2,TRBJ2-5,NA,TRBV11-2,CASSRSGGGETQYF,TGTGCCAGCAGCCGTAGCGGGGGGGGAGAGACCCAGTACTTC
NA,TRBJ1-1,few,TRBV18,CASSPPQGMGNTEAFF,TGTGCCAGCTCACCACCCCAGGGAATGGGAAACACTGAAGCTTTCTTT
NA,TRBJ2-6,NA,TRBV6-5,CASGPSSGANVLTF,TGTGCCAGTGGCCCGTCATCTGGGGCCAACGTCCTGACTTTC
NA,TRBJ2-2,NA,TRBV5-1,CASSQTELDTGELFF,TGCGCCAGCAGCCAGACTGAACTTGACACCGGGGAGCTGTTTTTT
TRBD2,TRBJ2-3,NA,TRBV11-2,CASSLLAGGRTDTQYF,TGTGCCAGCAGCTTACTAGCGGGGGGGCGAACAGATACGCAGTATTTT
NA,TRBJ1-1,few,TRBV9,CASSGEGTINEAFF,TGTGCCAGCAGCGGAGAAGGGACTATCAATGAAGCTTTCTTT
NA,TRBJ2-7,NA,TRBV12-3/TRBV12-4,CASSLSSGYEQYF,TGTGCCAGCAGTTTATCCAGCGGGTACGAGCAGTACTTC
TRBD2,TRBJ2-5,NA,TRBV13,CASSISGTSGGTNQETQYF,TGTGCCAGCAGCATATCCGGGACTAGCGGGGGGACCAACCAAGAGACCCAGTACTTC
TRBD1,TRBJ1-4,NA,TRBV7-9,CASSPGQGNEKLFF,TGTGCCAGCAGCCCGGGACAGGGTAATGAAAAACTGTTTTTT
NA,TRBJ2-2,once,TRBV9,CASSAGTPGVGELFF,TGTGCCAGCAGCGCGGGGACGCCAGGGGTTGGGGAGCTGTTTTTT